In this sample, the clone carrying this T cell receptor beta chain turned up many times. Its cognate antigen is unknown. The record originates from a study of response to subunit inactivated influenza vaccine. TCRdb ran MiXCR on the RT-PCR reads and lists one entry per CDR3 protein. This table holds around 750,000 distinct CDR3 sequences, roughly 20% found once. Looked up from germline, CDR1 is SGHRS and CDR2 is YFSETQ. The CDR3 consists of 13 residues. V was cut by 4 bases and J by 4 bases, with 11 bases left in between. Study-wide findings and caveats: That few new T cells are recruited by each seasonal influenza vaccination was the authors' suggestion.

This receptor was identified in a man aged 45 to 65 who received an inactivated influenza vaccine. The specimen comprised PBMCs from blood, sampled 4 to 6 days after vaccination. The V gene is TRBV5-1, the J gene TRBJ2-5, with D possibly TRBD1 on 5 matching bases. CDR3 in amino acids: CASSRQYRETQYF. The CDR3 nucleotides are TGCGCCAGCAGCCGACAGTATCGAGAGACCCAGTACTTC.